Here is one T cell receptor beta chain with its context. This clone was observed once. This receptor's antigen is unknown. It has no much larger one-base neighbor in the sample; base qualities were not kept. This sample stems from a study of blood T cell repertoires in COVID-19 (dated by TCRdb to between 2020 and 2021). Context from the whole study: Samples from collaborators originated in the United States, Italy and Spain and spanned both the acute and convalescent phases of COVID-19. A freely available public database, intended as a resource for researchers studying the immune response to SARS-CoV-2, is where the repertoires were released. The samples were drawn from two sources: the first 160 participants of the ongoing ImmuneRACE study, and fewer than 1,500 subjects contributed by 6 global collaborators. A de-identified subject ID, COVID-19 status, age in years and sex were almost always included in the sample metadata. Deeply sampled blood TCRbeta repertoires from subjects exposed to, actively infected with, or recovered from COVID-19 were included in the dataset. Where HLA class I and class II types were available, the types were taken from metadata supplied by the sample provider, not from assay-based typing. The prospective study material was composed of cDNA or gDNA derived from T cells, B-cell-depleted T cells, or PBMCs. The paper as a whole reports these results and caveats: How much clinical and demographic metadata was included differed by source and by participant, and the metadata was provided uncurated.

The immunoSEQ Assay, a bias-controlled multiplex PCR, was used to amplify TCRbeta CDR3 regions from genomic DNA. The authors' analysis ran thus. Within the assay, amplification of reference gene primers was used to estimate how many nucleated cells each sample contained. To quantify the absolute abundance of each unique TCRbeta CDR3 rearrangement, sequence reads were collapsed and filtered. For each sample, productive Simpson clonality was calculated as the square root of Simpson's diversity index across productive rearrangements. In TCRdb, the immuneACCESS table is reduced to in-frame sequences with V and J assigned. These tables do not hold every clone; where another copy was compared, an unresolved V gene accounts for under half, and the others remain unexplained. The V and J calls and the clone size are those of that table, but D and trimming were determined from the DNA. The sample includes 77,000 or so clones, with 74% observed a single time. The ten largest clonotypes hold approximately 2.4% of the sample.

Each collaborating institution followed its own protocols to collect whole blood in K2EDTA tubes. For TCRbeta analysis, collaborator samples were shipped as frozen whole blood, as isolated PBMCs, or as DNA extracted from either sample type. V gives up 4 bases and J gives up 9 bases, and the segment between their germline ends measures 20 bases. The germline V gene (reference sequence) supplies CDR1 SGHNT and CDR2 YYREEE. Including cysteine and phenylalanine, the CDR3 has 15 amino acids. The sequence is cut down to CDR3 DNA, 45 bases in frame from base 1. The origin of this receptor is a human donor with acute or convalescent COVID-19. The donor label of this sample is uncertain. The sequence links TRBV5-4 to TRBJ2-1, with TRBD2 tentatively as D gene (7 bases match). The sample was peripheral blood. The CDR3 reads as follows: CASSPGGPSFSEQFF. The base sequence is TGTGCCAGCAGCCCCGGGGGGCCCTCCTTTAGTGAGCAGTTCTTC.